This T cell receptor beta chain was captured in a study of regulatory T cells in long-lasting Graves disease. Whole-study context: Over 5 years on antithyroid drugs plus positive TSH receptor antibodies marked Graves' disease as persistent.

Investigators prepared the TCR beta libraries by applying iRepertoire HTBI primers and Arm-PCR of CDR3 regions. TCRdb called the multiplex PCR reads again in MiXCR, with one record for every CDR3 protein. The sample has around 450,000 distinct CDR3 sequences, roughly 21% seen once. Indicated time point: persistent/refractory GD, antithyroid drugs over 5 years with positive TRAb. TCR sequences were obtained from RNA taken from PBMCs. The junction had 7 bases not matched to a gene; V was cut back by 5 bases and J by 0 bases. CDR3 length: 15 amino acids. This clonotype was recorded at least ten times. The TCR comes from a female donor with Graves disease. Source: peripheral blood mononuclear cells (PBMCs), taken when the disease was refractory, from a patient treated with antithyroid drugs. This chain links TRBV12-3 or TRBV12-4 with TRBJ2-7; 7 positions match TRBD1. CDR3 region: CASSPRQGPSYEQYF. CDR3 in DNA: TGTGCCAGCAGTCCTCGACAGGGTCCCTCCTACGAGCAGTACTTC.